This record covers a single T cell receptor (beta chain). These data come from a study of shared clonotypes between healthy human individuals. TCRdb's table, derived via immunoSEQ multiplex PCR, lists solely in-frame clones and lacks some. The repertoire has under 1,100,000 clones, roughly 70% of them found once; the top ten carry over 1.3%. Germline CDR1 LNHDA, CDR2 SQIVND (reference sequence). The V and J ends lost 2 bases and 5 bases respectively, with 15 bases between them. The CDR3 covers 15 residues. The sequence derives from a man aged 18 to 30 in good health. The sample consisted of memory CD4+ T cells sorted from blood. Subset reported: CD45RA-negative fraction. This chain links TRBV19 with TRBJ2-5; possibly TRBD1 or TRBD2 for D (5 bases each). In DNA, the CDR3 is TGTGCCAGTAGTATACAGGGAGCTGAGGCGGAGACCCAGTACTTC. As protein: CASSIQGAEAETQYF. The full variable domain, its missing parts supplied by reference TRBV19 and TRBJ2-5, is DGGITQSPKYLFRKEGQNVTLSCEQNLNHDAMYWYRQDPGQGLRLIYYSQIVNDFQKGDIAEGYSVSREKKESFPLTVTSAQKNPTAFYLCASSIQGAEAETQYFGPGTRLLVL.